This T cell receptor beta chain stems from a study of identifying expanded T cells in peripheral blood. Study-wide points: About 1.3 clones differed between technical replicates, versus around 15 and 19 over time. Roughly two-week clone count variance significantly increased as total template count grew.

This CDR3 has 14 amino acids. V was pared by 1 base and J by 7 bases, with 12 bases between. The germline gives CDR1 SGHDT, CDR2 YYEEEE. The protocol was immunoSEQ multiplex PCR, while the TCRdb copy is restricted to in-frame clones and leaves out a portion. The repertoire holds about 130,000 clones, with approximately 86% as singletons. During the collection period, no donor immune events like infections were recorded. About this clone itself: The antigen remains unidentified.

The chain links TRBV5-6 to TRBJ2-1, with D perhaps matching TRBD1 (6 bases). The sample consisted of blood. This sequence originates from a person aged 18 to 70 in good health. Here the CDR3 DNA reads TGTGCCAGCAGCTTGCAGGGGTCGAAGAATGAGCAGTTCTTC. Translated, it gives CASSLQGSKNEQFF.